This T cell receptor (beta chain) was documented in a study of blood T cells in healthy people across ages. On the study more broadly: Capture via template switching afforded approximately one barcoded beta molecule per two T cells.

CDR3 length: 9 amino acids. Trimming cost V 11 bases and J 6 bases, with 8 bases left between them. A second 7 to 11 cycle PCR used barcoded and J-beta primers. Via MiXCR, TCRdb re-called the 5' RACE reads, giving one row per CDR3 protein. The repertoire holds some 900,000 distinct CDR3 sequences, with about 48% as singletons. The source of this sequence is a man aged 25 to 40 in good health. The J gene is TRBJ2-7, the V gene TRBV6-7; D gene unclear. TRBV6-7 is identified as an open reading frame with a role that is uncertain. Sequencing input: blood. This CDR3 reads CAGLREQYF. The CDR3 DNA reads as TGTGCCGGCCTTCGCGAGCAGTACTTC.